The rows below give T cell receptor beta chains drawn from one sample of a study of cytomegalovirus exposure and HLA in healthy donors. This table comes from immunoSEQ multiplex PCR, and its TCRdb copy is limited to in-frame clones, with some not included. The sample yields 110,000 to 150,000 clones, approximately 80% seen once. Source material: PBMCs. Receptors originate from a male donor in good health and CMV-seronegative. CDR3s include the opening cysteine and the closing phenylalanine or tryptophan. A D gene is named only where the DNA matches it firmly. Expanded clones are given a class, and other clones once, few, many or no size at all.

v_gene	j_gene	abundance	len	d_gene	CDR3nt	CDR3aa
TRBV6-6	TRBJ1-4	-	15	-	TGTGCCAGCAGTTACTCGGGTGGAGCTAATGAAAAACTGTTTTTT	CASSYSGGANEKLFF
TRBV2	TRBJ1-1	-	13	TRBD1	TGTGCCACAGGACAGGGTTCGAACACTGAAGCTTTCTTT	CATGQGSNTEAFF
TRBV19	TRBJ1-1	-	14	TRBD1	TGTGCCAGTAGTACAAGACAGGGCGCAGTTGAAGCTTTCTTT	CASSTRQGAVEAFF
TRBV7-2	TRBJ1-6	-	15	TRBD1	TGTGCCAGCAGCCCAGCGACAGGGGCGAACTCACCCCTCCACTTT	CASSPATGANSPLHF
TRBV30	TRBJ2-1	few	13	-	TGTGCCTGGAGTGTATCAGGGGCCAGTGAGCAGTTCTTC	CAWSVSGASEQFF
TRBV11-2	TRBJ2-2	once	16	TRBD2	TGTGCCAGCAGCTTCGTAGCGGGAGAGGACACCGGGGAGCTGTTTTTT	CASSFVAGEDTGELFF
TRBV5-4	TRBJ2-3	-	14	-	TGTGCCAGCAGCGTCATTCTAGGCACAGATACGCAGTATTTT	CASSVILGTDTQYF
TRBV5-1	TRBJ2-1	-	16	-	TGCGCCAGCAGCTTGTTCCCGTCCTTCTCCTACAATGAGCAGTTCTTC	CASSLFPSFSYNEQFF
TRBV6-5	TRBJ2-5	-	15	TRBD1	TGTGCCAGCAGTTACTCGTGGGGACAGGGGAAGACCCAGTACTTC	CASSYSWGQGKTQYF
TRBV5-4	TRBJ2-1	-	15	-	TGTGCCAGCAGCTTGGTGGCTAGCGTGTACAATGAGCAGTTCTTC	CASSLVASVYNEQFF
TRBV27	TRBJ2-3	-	16	TRBD2	TGTGCCAGCAGTTTACTAGCGGGAGTAGGCACAGATACGCAGTATTTT	CASSLLAGVGTDTQYF